The 17 T cell receptor beta chains listed next were all sequenced from one sample in a study of OX40 agonist ivuxolimab in advanced cancers. TCRdb's copy holds only in-frame clones and misses some; the assay was immunoSEQ multiplex PCR. The sample holds about 63,000 clones, 89% seen once. The sample consisted of CD4+ or CD8+ T cells sorted from blood, taken in a trial of the OX40 agonist ivuxolimab. The receptors were sampled from an adult with an advanced solid tumor such as melanoma, head and neck, liver or kidney cancer.

The chain links TRBV5-4 to TRBJ2-7, with TRBD2 identical over 9 bases. Trimming took 4 bases from V and 2 from J; bases not matched to a gene: 7. The CDR3 is 15 residues long. Germline V gene sequence: CDR1 SGHNT, CDR2 YYREEE (reference sequence). CDR3 residues: CASSQPGLATYEQYF. The CDR3 nucleotides are TGTGCCAGCAGCCAACCCGGACTAGCGACCTACGAGCAGTACTTC.

V is TRBV25-1 and J is TRBJ2-1; D possibly corresponds to TRBD2 (6 bases). The CDR3 sequence is 15 residues long. Deletions cut 1 base from V and 4 bases from J, with 11 bases between. CDR1 and CDR2 from the germline V gene are MGHDK and SYGVNS. CDR3 DNA sequence: TGTGCCAGCAGTGAATTTGACGGGGGTTACAATGAGCAGTTCTTC. It codes for CASSEFDGGYNEQFF.

The chain is built from TRBV6-5 and TRBJ2-2; D may be TRBD2 (6 bases). Germline V gives CDR1 MNHEY, CDR2 SVGAGI. This CDR3 region has 16 residues. Trimming pared 3 bases from V and 0 bases from J, leaving 11 bases between. The DNA for the CDR3 is TGTGCCAGCAGTTATGATCCGGGGGCGAACACCGGGGAGCTGTTTTTT. Residues: CASSYDPGANTGELFF.

This sequence joins TRBV27 and TRBJ2-3, with 9 positions matching TRBD2. CDR3 length: 16 residues. CDR1 and CDR2 (germline): MNHEY, SMNVEV (reference sequence). The junction had 5 bases not matched to a gene; V was cut back by 2 bases and J by 2 bases. The CDR3 coding sequence is TGTGCCAGCAGTTTACTGCTAGCGGGACCCACAGATACGCAGTATTTT. Translated, it gives CASSLLLAGPTDTQYF.

This clone was counted a single time. The gene calls are TRBV6-5 and TRBJ2-3, with D unresolved. Germline V gene lookup returns CDR1 MNHEY and CDR2 SVGAGI. V gave up 4 bases and J gave up 1 base, with 9 bases separating them. CDR3 size: 14 residues. CDR3 amino acids: CASSCRVGTDTQYF. CDR3 bases: TGTGCCAGCAGTTGTCGGGTGGGCACAGATACGCAGTATTTT.

Written as DNA, the CDR3 is TGTGCCAGCAGCTTAGACTTTTCTAGCACAGATACGCAGTATTTT. The encoded protein is CASSLDFSSTDTQYF. This rearrangement joins TRBV7-9 to TRBJ2-3, with no clear D. The CDR3 extends over 15 amino acids. Germline lookup yields CDR1 SEHNR and CDR2 FQNEAQ (reference sequence). V was shortened by 1 base and J by 0 bases, with 8 bases between the two germline ends. The full variable domain, with the rest looked up from reference TRBV7-9 and TRBJ2-3, is DTGVSQNPRHKITKRGQNVTFRCDPISEHNRLYWYRQTLGQGPEFLTYFQNEAQLEKSRLLSDRFSAERPKGSFSTLEIQRTEQGDSAMYLCASSLDFSSTDTQYFGPGTRLTVL.

The chain has TRBV7-9 and TRBJ1-1, with a possible D match to TRBD1 (6 bases). The V end was cut by 5 bases, the J end by 1 base, with 11 bases between. The CDR3 loop spans 14 amino acids. CDR1 is SEHNR and CDR2 is FQNEAQ in the germline V gene (reference sequence). CDR3 in DNA: TGTGCCAGCAGCCCGGCGACAGGGAACACTGAAGCTTTCTTT. Amino acid sequence: CASSPATGNTEAFF.

About this clone itself: Other DNA sequences in this sample translate to the same CDR3. The CDR3 is CASSLALTGELFF. CDR3 in DNA: TGTGCCAGCAGCTTAGCTCTCACCGGGGAGCTGTTTTTT. The chain uses TRBV7-9 and TRBJ2-2; D not certain. V gave up 0 bases and J gave up 4 bases, with 3 bases separating them. CDR3 length: 13 amino acids. Germline V gene data show CDR1 as SEHNR and CDR2 as FQNEAQ (reference sequence).

Details on this clone: The DNA is omitted, as the CDR3 cannot be located on it reliably, and the CDR3 follows TCRdb's listing. The gene calls are TRBV27 and TRBJ2-7; the D call of TRBD2 is as the table states it, not checked on the DNA. Germline V gene data show CDR1 as MNHEY and CDR2 as SMNVEV (reference sequence). The CDR3 spans 13 residues, counting both ends. The CDR3 reads CASSSSTAYEQYF.

V is TRBV6-1 and J is TRBJ2-1, with 12 bases that match TRBD2. This CDR3 spans 16 amino acids. V lost 4 bases and J lost 8; bases outside the gene matches: 9. Germline V gene lookup returns CDR1 MNHNS and CDR2 SASEGT. CDR3 loop: CASSGLAGAPGHEQFF. For the CDR3, the DNA is TGTGCCAGCAGTGGACTAGCGGGGGCACCTGGCCATGAGCAGTTCTTC.

The chain has TRBV27 and TRBJ2-3; the match to TRBD2 covers 12 bases. V lost 6 bases and J lost 4; bases outside the gene matches: 5. The CDR3 spans 15 residues. The V gene's germline CDR1 is MNHEY and CDR2 SMNVEV (reference sequence). CDR3 DNA: TGTGCCAGCAGGGGACTAGCGGGCTTGGCAGATACGCAGTATTTT. Translating gives CASRGLAGLADTQYF.

The chain carries TRBV6-5 and TRBJ2-2; 8 bases align to TRBD1. This CDR3 has 15 residues. V lost 6 bases to trimming and J lost 3 bases; unmatched junction nucleotides: 6. Germline CDR1 is MNHEY and CDR2 is SVGAGI. DNA of the CDR3: TGTGCCAGCAGCCCACAGGGGGGCGACACCGGGGAGCTGTTTTTT. Its protein is CASSPQGGDTGELFF.

The chain uses TRBV19 and TRBJ1-5; no clear D gene. The CDR3 is made up of 15 amino acids. The germline V gene encodes CDR1 LNHDA and CDR2 SQIVND (reference sequence). The V gene lost 3 bases and the J gene lost 0 bases, with 9 bases spanning the gap. As DNA, the CDR3 is TGTGCCAGTAGTATGGCGACACTTAGCAATCAGCCCCAGCATTTT. This gives the protein CASSMATLSNQPQHF.

This sequence joins TRBV5-8 and TRBJ2-7; unclear D gene. The V end lost 0 bases, the J end lost 5 bases, and 9 bases lay between the germline ends. Looked up from germline, CDR1 is SGHTS and CDR2 is YDEGEE. The CDR3 runs 13 residues. This CDR3 is CASSLGRGDEQYF. The CDR3 DNA is TGTGCCAGCAGCTTGGGACGTGGGGACGAGCAGTACTTC.

This CDR3 is CASNLGGVQPQHF. CDR3 coding DNA: TGTGCCAGCAACCTAGGGGGAGTTCAGCCCCAGCATTTT. J is TRBJ1-5 and V is TRBV28; D may be TRBD1 (6 bases). Germline V lookup: CDR1 MDHEN, CDR2 SYDVKM. V was clipped by 7 bases and J by 6 bases, with 13 bases between them. The CDR3 totals 13 residues.

The CDR3 nucleotides are TGTGCCAGCAGTTTTGGGGGAAATAAGCCCCAGCATTTT. Its translation is CASSFGGNKPQHF. The J gene is TRBJ1-5, the V gene TRBV27, with D possibly TRBD1 on 5 matching bases. CDR1 and CDR2 (germline): MNHEY, SMNVEV (reference sequence). V was trimmed by 3 bases and J by 8 bases, leaving 11 bases between them. This CDR3 has 13 amino acids.

The chain carries TRBV6-5 and TRBJ2-7, with 9 bases fitting TRBD1. CDR1 and CDR2 from the germline V gene are MNHEY and SVGAGI. After removal of 2 bases from V and 13 bases from J, the junction contained 3 bases not matched to a gene. This CDR3 spans 11 amino acids. The CDR3 spells CASSYGDRDYF. The CDR3 region has the DNA TGTGCCAGCAGTTACGGGGACAGGGACTACTTC.